The sequence of this T cell receptor (beta chain) was determined in a study of T-cell reconstitution after alpha-beta-depleted transplantation in children. This clonotype has at least ten counts. Its antigen is not identified. The CDR3 has 14 amino acids. CDR1 is SQVTM and CDR2 is ANQGSEA in the germline V gene. Trimming took 4 bases from V and 2 from J; bases not matched to a gene: 7. Whole-study findings and limits: Diversity and T-cell counts at one year after transplant derived mostly from new T cells. Several hundred expanded graft clones reportedly were the source of alpha-beta T cells about two months after transplant.

The TCRbeta library was prepared with unique molecular identifiers. TCRdb fed the PCR reads into MiXCR, producing one record per CDR3 protein. This repertoire shows 200,000 to 250,000 distinct CDR3 sequences, approximately 8.4% found once; its top ten account for 35%. Sequences were derived from PBMCs, mostly from graft donor cells, sampled 360 days after TCRalphabeta/CD19-depleted stem cell transplant. This receptor was taken from a male patient aged 2 to 10 who had a stem cell transplant for acute myeloid leukemia, so the T cells may come from the graft donor. This chain connects TRBV29-1 to TRBJ2-5, with 7 bases matching TRBD1. The CDR3: CSVAITDRQETQYF. The CDR3, as DNA: TGCAGCGTTGCTATAACGGACAGGCAAGAGACCCAGTACTTC.